A single sample gave rise to the 30 T cell receptor beta chains below, sequenced in a study of shared clonotypes between healthy human individuals. Here immunoSEQ multiplex PCR was the method, and the copy in TCRdb shows in-frame clones only, minus some. The repertoire holds roughly 2.4 million clones, with around 95% as singletons. Material: naive CD4+ T cells sorted from blood. Regarding subset: CD45RA+ positively selected. The origin of the receptors is a man younger than 30 in good health.

The V and J genes are TRBV9 and TRBJ2-5; the D gene is possibly TRBD2 (5 bases). Germline CDR1 is SGDLS and CDR2 is YYNGEE. The length of the CDR3 is 16 residues. Trimming pared 0 bases from V and 2 bases from J, leaving 14 bases between. The CDR3 spells CASSVEAGGKQETQYF. CDR3 bases: TGTGCCAGCAGCGTAGAGGCCGGAGGAAAGCAAGAGACCCAGTACTTC. Variable domain in full (rest from reference TRBV9 and TRBJ2-5): DSGVTQTPKHLITATGQRVTLRCSPRSGDLSVYWYQQSLDQGLQFLIQYYNGEERAKGNILERFSAQQFPDLHSELNLSSLELGDSALYFCASSVEAGGKQETQYFGPGTRLLVL.

The chain employs TRBV15 and TRBJ1-5; D perhaps matches TRBD1 (6 bases). The CDR3 covers 15 residues. Germline assignment: CDR1 LNHNV and CDR2 YYDKDF (reference sequence). Trimming left V 5 bases short and J 3 bases short, with 14 bases between. Written as DNA, the CDR3 is TGTGCCACCAGCGCCCGGGACAAAAACAATCAGCCCCAGCATTTT. This encodes CATSARDKNNQPQHF.

This clone was recorded only once. The V gene is TRBV5-1, the J gene TRBJ2-7; 8 nucleotides align to TRBD2. The J segment lost 3 bases and the V segment lost 6 bases, leaving 8 bases of the junction unmatched. The CDR3 has 14 residues. The germline CDR1 and CDR2 sequences are SGHRS and YFSETQ. For the CDR3, the DNA is TGCGCCAGCACCTCTAGCGGGCGAGTCTACGAGCAGTACTTC. This gives the protein CASTSSGRVYEQYF.

As concerns this clone: The same CDR3 arises from other DNA sequences in this sample as well. This chain joins TRBV30 and TRBJ2-7; no clear D gene. The CDR3 runs to 11 residues. V was cut by 3 bases and J by 2 bases, with 5 bases left in between. Germline V gene data show CDR1 as GTSNPN and CDR2 as SVGIG (reference sequence). CDR3 sequence reads: CAWSAAYEQYF. CDR3 nucleotide sequence: TGTGCCTGGAGCGCAGCCTACGAGCAGTACTTC.

The gene calls are TRBV6-6 and TRBJ2-5; 8 nucleotides match TRBD2. V was pared by 7 bases and J by 5 bases, with 15 bases of the junction left unmatched. CDR1 and CDR2 from the germline V gene are MNHNY and SVGAGI (reference sequence). The CDR3 spans 16 residues. For the CDR3, the DNA is TGTGCCAGCACCGCGGGGGGACACTCCGTCGGTGAGACCCAGTACTTC. It translates to CASTAGGHSVGETQYF.

This chain uses TRBV2 with TRBJ2-1, with unresolved D. The CDR3 is 14 residues long. V lost 4 bases to trimming and J lost 7 bases, with 14 bases between them. Looked up from germline, CDR1 is SNHLY and CDR2 is FYNNEI. CDR3 coding DNA: TGTGCCAGCAGTGTGGACCCCCCCGGGAATGAGCAGTTCTTC. Translated: CASSVDPPGNEQFF. The whole variable domain, remainder taken from reference TRBV2 and TRBJ2-1, is EPEVTQTPSHQVTQMGQEVILRCVPISNHLYFYWYRQILGQKVEFLVSFYNNEISEKSEIFDDQFSVERPDGSNFTLKIRSTKLEDSAMYFCASSVDPPGNEQFFGPGTRLTVL.

The V call is TRBV30, the J call TRBJ2-5, with TRBD1 as a possible D gene (6 bases). The length of the CDR3 is 15 residues. CDR1 is GTSNPN and CDR2 is SVGIG in the germline V gene (reference sequence). Trimming removed 2 bases from V and 2 bases from J, with 15 bases in between. Here the CDR3 reads CAWSTQQGIQETQYF. In nucleotides, the CDR3 is TGTGCCTGGAGTACCCAACAGGGAATTCAAGAGACCCAGTACTTC.

V gene TRBV10-3 combines with J gene TRBJ2-7; 14 nucleotides match TRBD2. CDR3 length equals 16 residues. V was pared by 0 bases and J by 7 bases, with 5 bases of the junction left unmatched. CDR1 and CDR2 (germline): ENHRY, SYGVKD. DNA of the CDR3: TGTGCCATCAGTGAGTCGGGACTAGCGGGAGTGGGGGAGCAGTACTTC. It specifies CAISESGLAGVGEQYF.

As regards this clone: This same CDR3 is encoded by further DNA sequences in the sample. CDR3: CASSLGSYTEAFF. DNA for the CDR3: TGTGCCAGCAGCTTGGGCTCGTACACTGAAGCTTTCTTT. The rearrangement links TRBV11-2 to TRBJ1-1; D is unclear. This CDR3 is built from 13 residues. Trimming stripped 3 bases from V and 3 bases from J, with 8 bases between. CDR1 and CDR2 (germline): SGHAT, FQNNGV.

A word on this clone: Other DNA sequences in this sample translate to the same CDR3. V gene TRBV18 combines with J gene TRBJ2-3; D call uncertain. The germline CDR1 and CDR2 sequences are KGHSH and LQKENI. There are 12 residues in the CDR3. Trimming left V 2 bases short and J 5 bases short, with 5 bases between. CDR3 sequence (DNA): TGTGCCAGCTCACCATTGTTAGATACGCAGTATTTT. Amino acid sequence: CASSPLLDTQYF.

The CDR3 sequence: CASSPLGQPNEKLFF. The CDR3, as DNA: TGTGCCAGCTCACCTCTGGGACAGCCTAATGAAAAACTGTTTTTT. The rearrangement uses TRBV18 and TRBJ1-4, with 7 nucleotides matching TRBD1. After removal of 3 bases from V and 3 bases from J, the junction contained 4 bases not matched to a gene. CDR1 KGHSH and CDR2 LQKENI come from the germline V gene. The CDR3 consists of 15 residues.

This clone was picked up one time. The V and J genes are TRBV19 and TRBJ2-2; 10 nucleotides agree with TRBD2. Trimming took 6 bases from V and 6 from J; bases not matched to a gene: 4. This CDR3 has 14 amino acids. CDR1 LNHDA and CDR2 SQIVND come from the germline V gene (reference sequence). Here the CDR3 reads CASRGLAESGELFF. DNA for the CDR3: TGTGCCAGTAGAGGACTAGCGGAATCCGGGGAGCTGTTTTTT.

Remarks on this clone: At the DNA level, this CDR3 is encoded by other sequences in the same sample as well. This chain links TRBV18 with TRBJ1-5; 7 nucleotides line up with TRBD1. Germline trimming cut 3 bases from V and 4 bases from J; bases unmatched to any gene: 0. Looked up from germline, CDR1 is KGHSH and CDR2 is LQKENI. The CDR3 runs 13 residues. The CDR3 DNA sequence: TGTGCCAGCTCACCGGGACAGAATCAGCCCCAGCATTTT. It translates to CASSPGQNQPQHF.

V usage is TRBV28 and J usage is TRBJ1-6, with unresolved D. The V end lost 7 bases, the J end lost 9 bases, and 10 bases lay between the germline ends. Germline V lookup: CDR1 MDHEN, CDR2 SYDVKM. The CDR3 runs 12 residues. CDR3 sequence: CASITEGSPLHF. The DNA of the CDR3 is TGTGCCAGCATAACAGAGGGTTCACCCCTCCACTTT.

CDR3 DNA: TGTGCCAGCACGCGGGATAGCACAGATACGCAGTATTTT. It encodes CASTRDSTDTQYF. The chain employs TRBV9 and TRBJ2-3, with a tentative D call TRBD2 (6 bases). The CDR3 spans 13 residues. V gave up 6 bases and J gave up 0 bases, with 8 bases separating them. Germline CDR1 SGDLS, CDR2 YYNGEE.

With regard to this clone: This specimen includes other DNA sequences encoding the same CDR3. V usage is TRBV30 and J usage is TRBJ1-3, with 9 bases matching TRBD1. The CDR3 runs to 14 residues. Germline assignment: CDR1 GTSNPN and CDR2 SVGIG (reference sequence). V was clipped by 3 bases and J by 4 bases; unmatched bases: 4. The CDR3 coding sequence is TGTGCCTGGAGGGACAGGGGATCAGGAAACACCATATATTTT. As protein: CAWRDRGSGNTIYF.

The genes are TRBV6-5 and TRBJ2-1; D is uncertain. Germline loops: CDR1 MNHEY, CDR2 SVGAGI. The V end lost 5 bases, the J end lost 6 bases, and 8 bases lay between the germline ends. The CDR3 has 12 amino acids. The CDR3 coding sequence is TGTGCCAGCAGTCGGCCGGGCAATGAGCAGTTCTTC. It translates to CASSRPGNEQFF.

This chain joins TRBV5-1 and TRBJ2-3; 9 bases match TRBD1. Trimming at V came to 3 bases and at J to 2 bases, leaving 4 bases not matched to a gene. CDR3 length: 15 residues. Germline CDR1 SGHRS, CDR2 YFSETQ. The CDR3 loop is CASSSRDRVTDTQYF. Written as DNA, the CDR3 is TGCGCCAGCAGCTCCCGGGACAGGGTCACAGATACGCAGTATTTT.

The chain links TRBV30 to TRBJ1-2; TRBD1 might be the D (6 bases). The CDR3 extends over 11 amino acids. Germline values: CDR1 GTSNPN, CDR2 SVGIG (reference sequence). V gave up 3 bases and J gave up 4 bases, with 6 bases separating them. The CDR3 nucleotides are TGTGCCTGGAGGGGGGCCTATGGCTACACCTTC. Protein: CAWRGAYGYTF.

Remarks on this clone: Other DNA sequences in this specimen translate into the identical CDR3. The J gene is TRBJ2-3, the V gene TRBV5-1, with 8 bases fitting TRBD2. Germline V gene lookup returns CDR1 SGHRS and CDR2 YFSETQ. With V trimmed by 5 bases and J by 6 bases, 5 bases remained unmatched. The CDR3 contains 13 residues. CDR3 bases: TGCGCCAGCAGTTCGGGGGGGAGCGATACGCAGTATTTT. This gives the protein CASSSGGSDTQYF.

The chain links TRBV10-2 to TRBJ2-7; D perhaps matches TRBD1 (6 bases). Trimming shortened V by 10 bases and J by 2 bases, and 15 bases separated the two germline ends. The length of the CDR3 is 13 residues. The germline V gene encodes CDR1 WSHSY and CDR2 SAAADI. The CDR3 DNA follows: TGCGCCACGAAATCCGGACAGCCCTACGAGCAGTACTTC. Amino acid sequence: CATKSGQPYEQYF.

The genes are TRBV6-6 and TRBJ2-7; 10 bases map to TRBD1. Germline V CDR1 and CDR2: MNHNY, SVGAGI (reference sequence). This CDR3 is 15 amino acids long. The ends lost 5 bases at V and 2 bases at J; junction bases unmatched: 6. As DNA, the CDR3 is TGTGCCAGCAGTGGAACCGGGACAGGGGCCTACGAGCAGTACTTC. Amino acid sequence: CASSGTGTGAYEQYF.

The chain has TRBV25-1 and TRBJ2-7; TRBD2 matches at 13 bases. Germline CDR1 reads MGHDK; CDR2 reads SYGVNS. J lost 2 bases, V lost 11 bases, and 15 bases had no gene match. CDR3 length: 17 amino acids. CDR3 in DNA: TGTGCCGGAGAACCAGGACTAGCGGGAGTTACTACCTACGAGCAGTACTTC. It encodes CAGEPGLAGVTTYEQYF.

The V call is TRBV23-1, the J call TRBJ1-2; TRBD1 matches 7 bases. TRBV23-1 is an ORF, with its function uncertain. Germline trimming cut 4 bases from V and 4 bases from J; bases unmatched to any gene: 6. The CDR3 is 14 residues long. The CDR3 DNA sequence: TGCGCCAGCAGTCCGGACAGGTTTGGCTATGGCTACACCTTC. Amino acid sequence: CASSPDRFGYGYTF.

This clone has only one observation. V usage is TRBV6-5 and J usage is TRBJ2-5, with 7 positions matching TRBD2. This CDR3 has 14 residues. Per germline, CDR1 MNHEY and CDR2 SVGAGI. The trim removed 4 bases at V and 5 bases at J, leaving 7 bases unmatched. CDR3: CASSLVGGGETQYF. In DNA, the CDR3 is TGTGCCAGCAGTTTGGTGGGGGGAGGGGAGACCCAGTACTTC.

The V and J genes are TRBV6-5 and TRBJ1-2; perhaps TRBD1 as D (6 bases). CDR1 MNHEY and CDR2 SVGAGI come from the germline V gene. Trimming stripped 5 bases from V and 2 bases from J, with 15 bases between. There are 15 residues in the CDR3. CDR3 nucleotide sequence: TGTGCCAGCAGTCGCAGGGGCTCCTGGAACTATGGCTACACCTTC. This translates into CASSRRGSWNYGYTF.

The chain is built from TRBV27 and TRBJ1-1; D perhaps matches TRBD1 (5 bases). Trimming pared 4 bases from V and 4 bases from J, leaving 13 bases between. The CDR3 sequence is 14 residues long. Germline assignment: CDR1 MNHEY and CDR2 SMNVEV (reference sequence). Here the CDR3 DNA reads TGTGCCAGCAGTTCCCAGGGTTCCGGCACTGAAGCTTTCTTT. Protein product: CASSSQGSGTEAFF.

This chain links TRBV28 with TRBJ1-6; D is unresolved. The CDR3 spans 15 residues. The V gene lost 2 bases and the J gene lost 5 bases, with 10 bases spanning the gap. The V gene's germline CDR1 is MDHEN and CDR2 SYDVKM. The DNA for the CDR3 is TGTGCCAGCAGTTTAGGGTATTGGGATAATTCACCCCTCCACTTT. Translated, it gives CASSLGYWDNSPLHF. Full variable domain (outside the CDR3, taken from reference TRBV28 and TRBJ1-6): DVKVTQSSRYLVKRTGEKVFLECVQDMDHENMFWYRQDPGLGLRLIYFSYDVKMKEKGDIPEGYSVSREKKERFSLILESASTNQTSMYLCASSLGYWDNSPLHFGNGTRLTVT.

With respect to this clone: Distinct nucleotide sequences in the sample also encode this CDR3. The chain combines TRBV6-5 with TRBJ1-2, with D hard to call. The germline gives CDR1 MNHEY, CDR2 SVGAGI. The CDR3 loop spans 13 amino acids. Deletions cut 6 bases from V and 3 bases from J, with 11 bases between. CDR3 amino acids: CASRRSVDYGYTF. The CDR3 DNA is TGTGCCAGCAGGCGGTCGGTCGACTATGGCTACACCTTC.

This clone has a single count. The V call is TRBV13, the J call TRBJ2-2; TRBD1 agrees at 8 bases. With V trimmed by 0 bases and J by 7 bases, 16 bases remained unmatched. This CDR3 comprises 19 residues. Germline CDR1 reads PRHDT; CDR2 reads FYEKMQ (reference sequence). The CDR3 coding sequence is TGTGCCAGCAGCTTAGGACCCAGGCGGACAGGGTTATATCACGGGGAGCTGTTTTTT. It translates to CASSLGPRRTGLYHGELFF.